These T cell receptor beta chains were read from a single sample in a study of OX40 agonist ivuxolimab in advanced cancers. Clones were sequenced by immunoSEQ multiplex PCR, and TCRdb holds only the in-frame ones, with some missing. This repertoire shows roughly 76,000 clones, about 88% found once; its top ten account for roughly 8%. The sequencing used CD4+ or CD8+ T cells sorted from blood, collected in a trial of the OX40 agonist ivuxolimab. These receptors were taken from an adult with an advanced solid tumor such as melanoma, head and neck, liver or kidney cancer. CDR3s include the opening cysteine and the closing phenylalanine or tryptophan. A D gene is named only where the DNA matches it firmly. Size is stated for part of the rows, as once, few or many counts, or as a class when the clone is expanded.

13	TRBV7-9	.	.	TRBJ1-1	CASSFVGRFEAFF	TGTGCCAGCAGCTTCGTGGGCCGCTTTGAAGCTTTCTTT
13	TRBV28	TRBD2	.	TRBJ2-1	CATASGRPGEQFF	TGTGCAACGGCTAGCGGGAGACCGGGTGAGCAGTTCTTC
15	TRBV6-6	TRBD1	.	TRBJ1-5	CASTQGGAGNQPQHF	TGTGCCAGCACCCAGGGGGGGGCTGGCAATCAGCCCCAGCATTTT
14	TRBV14	TRBD1	.	TRBJ1-2	CASSLTGGLDGYTF	TGTGCCAGCAGCCTGACAGGGGGTCTGGATGGCTACACCTTC
12	TRBV5-4	.	.	TRBJ1-2	CASSLQLYGYTF	TGTGCCAGCAGCTTGCAATTGTATGGCTACACCTTC
15	TRBV28	.	.	TRBJ2-3	CASSLFRDGAYTQYF	TGTGCCAGCAGTTTATTCCGGGACGGCGCCTATACGCAGTATTTT
15	TRBV27	TRBD1	.	TRBJ2-7	CASSLRQGQTYEQYF	TGTGCCAGCAGTTTAAGGCAGGGACAGACCTACGAGCAGTACTTC
13	TRBV5-5	.	.	TRBJ1-2	CASSFGGGYGYTF	TGTGCCAGCAGCTTCGGAGGGGGCTATGGCTACACCTTC
15	TRBV21-1	.	once	TRBJ2-5	CASSKAMTGGETQYF	TGTGCCAGCAGCAAAGCGATGACGGGAGGTGAGACCCAGTACTTC
14	TRBV27	.	.	TRBJ2-5	CASSPSDSGVAQYF	TGTGCCAGCAGTCCCTCAGATTCTGGTGTGGCCCAGTACTTC
11	TRBV2	.	.	TRBJ2-7	CAIGTTYEQYF	TGTGCCATCGGGACAACCTACGAGCAGTACTTC
14	TRBV28	.	.	TRBJ1-1	CASTMGQGPSEAFF	TGTGCCAGCACCATGGGGCAGGGGCCCAGCGAAGCTTTCTTT
13	TRBV7-2	.	.	TRBJ2-5	CASSWSGVETQYF	TGTGCCAGCAGCTGGTCGGGCGTAGAGACCCAGTACTTC
14	TRBV7-2	TRBD2	.	TRBJ2-1	CTSSLGTSSNEQFF	TGTACCAGCAGCCTGGGGACTAGCTCCAATGAGCAGTTCTTC
18	TRBV5-1	.	.	TRBJ1-3	CASSYLGADSNSGNTIYF	TGCGCCAGCAGCTACCTCGGGGCGGACTCCAACTCTGGAAACACCATATATTTT
15	TRBV5-6	.	.	TRBJ1-2	CASSLGRRESGGYTF	TGTGCCAGCAGCTTGGGGCGCAGGGAGTCGGGTGGCTACACCTTC
17	TRBV28	.	.	TRBJ2-5	CASSQPGLGTRQETQYF	TGTGCCAGCAGTCAACCGGGACTGGGTACGAGGCAAGAGACCCAGTACTTC
17	TRBV5-1	.	.	TRBJ2-6	CASSLTQGNSGANVLTF	TGCGCCAGCAGCTTAACACAGGGCAACTCTGGGGCCAACGTCCTGACTTTC
13	TRBV18	.	few	TRBJ1-2	CASSLGEGYGYTF	TGTGCCAGCTCGCTAGGGGAGGGCTATGGCTACACCTTC
13	TRBV6-5	.	.	TRBJ2-3	CASSYSLNGRQYF	TGTGCCAGCAGTTACTCGTTAAACGGACGGCAGTATTTT
13	TRBV28	TRBD2	.	TRBJ2-1	CASGTSGRSEQFF	TGTGCCAGTGGGACTAGCGGGAGGTCTGAGCAGTTCTTC
16	TRBV5-6	.	.	TRBJ1-1	CASSFGPDRTKTEAFF	TGTGCCAGCAGCTTCGGACCGGACCGTACGAAGACTGAAGCTTTCTTT
16	TRBV9	.	few	TRBJ1-5	CASSATGGDWRQPQHF	TGTGCCAGCAGCGCAACCGGGGGGGACTGGCGCCAGCCCCAGCATTTT
14	TRBV15	.	.	TRBJ2-7	CATSRGHGSYEQYF	TGTGCCACCAGCAGGGGACACGGGTCCTACGAGCAGTACTTC
13	TRBV27	.	.	TRBJ1-5	CASSYRGNQPQHF	TGTGCCAGCAGTTACAGGGGCAATCAGCCCCAGCATTTT
13	TRBV30	.	.	TRBJ2-6	CAFVIRGANVLTF	TGTGCCTTTGTTATTCGGGGGGCCAACGTCCTGACTTTC
15	TRBV7-2	TRBD1	.	TRBJ1-6	CASSPYRGQSSPLHF	TGTGCCAGCAGCCCCTACAGGGGTCAGAGTTCACCCCTCCACTTT
13	TRBV19	TRBD1	.	TRBJ2-1	CASSIDRANEQFF	TGTGCCAGTAGTATTGACAGGGCTAATGAGCAGTTCTTC
13	TRBV4-2	.	.	TRBJ1-2	CASSQDSDYGYTF	TGTGCCAGCAGCCAAGATAGCGACTATGGCTACACCTTC
13	TRBV19	.	.	TRBJ2-2	CASSPRETGELFF	TGTGCCAGTAGCCCACGGGAGACCGGGGAGCTGTTTTTT
15	TRBV19	.	.	TRBJ2-2	CASTWDPPMAGELFF	TGTGCCAGTACGTGGGACCCCCCTATGGCCGGGGAGCTGTTTTTT
16	TRBV9	TRBD2	.	TRBJ2-3	CASSALTSGGAGTQYF	TGTGCCAGCAGCGCCCTGACTAGCGGGGGGGCAGGTACGCAGTATTTT
19	TRBV14	TRBD2	.	TRBJ2-5	CASSQDRGRAAGGQETQYF	TGTGCCAGCAGCCAAGATCGGGGGAGGGCAGCAGGAGGGCAAGAGACCCAGTACTTC
13	TRBV7-3	TRBD1	.	TRBJ2-7	CASSFGQGYEQYF	TGTGCCAGCAGCTTTGGACAGGGGTACGAGCAGTACTTC
16	TRBV5-8	.	.	TRBJ2-1	CASSDPGSSSYNEQFF	TGTGCCAGCAGCGACCCAGGGTCAAGCTCCTACAATGAGCAGTTCTTC
14	TRBV2	TRBD1	.	TRBJ1-2	CASSVGQGLVRTHF	TGTGCCAGCAGTGTGGGACAGGGGCTCGTCCGAACACACTTC
15	TRBV7-9	.	.	TRBJ1-2	CASSTDRNGLSGYTF	TGTGCCAGCAGCACAGACAGGAACGGGCTATCTGGCTACACCTTC
14	TRBV5-1	TRBD2	.	TRBJ2-1	CASSGLAGVDEQFF	TGCGCCAGCAGCGGTCTAGCGGGAGTCGATGAGCAGTTCTTC
14	TRBV6-5	TRBD1	.	TRBJ1-5	CASSSGQPNQPQHF	TGTGCCAGCAGTTCGGGACAGCCAAATCAGCCCCAGCATTTT
13	TRBV28	TRBD2	few	TRBJ2-7	CASSWTSYYEQYF	TGTGCCAGCAGTTGGACTAGCTACTACGAGCAGTACTTC
15	TRBV5-1	TRBD2	.	TRBJ2-1	CASSQGLAGGQGQFF	TGCGCCAGCAGCCAGGGACTAGCGGGAGGTCAAGGGCAGTTCTTC
16	TRBV7-2	TRBD1	.	TRBJ1-5	CASSLRTGGFNQPQHF	TGTGCCAGCAGCCTTCGGACAGGGGGCTTCAATCAGCCCCAGCATTTT
13	TRBV19	.	.	TRBJ1-5	CASQSIGVQPQHF	TGTGCCAGTCAATCGATCGGGGTTCAGCCCCAGCATTTT
17	TRBV19	.	.	TRBJ1-5	CASSIGLGGQTYQPQHF	TGTGCCAGTAGTATTGGGTTGGGGGGCCAAACTTATCAGCCCCAGCATTTT
14	TRBV28	.	once	TRBJ1-5	CASSLSGGNQPQHF	TGTGCCAGCAGTTTATCCGGGGGGAATCAGCCCCAGCATTTT
13	TRBV5-1	TRBD1	.	TRBJ2-7	CASSRGGHYEQYF	TGCGCCAGCAGCCGAGGGGGCCACTACGAGCAGTACTTC